This record looks at one T cell receptor (beta chain) sequence and its context. The antigen remains unidentified. This sample stems from a study of blood T cells in healthy people across ages. Whole-study results and caveats: Naive T cell percentage and TCR beta diversity correlated strongly.

PCR was performed a second time for roughly 7 to 12 cycles using a sample-barcoded 5' primer and a J-beta primer mix. TCRdb recomputed calls from the 5' RACE reads with MiXCR, one row per CDR3 protein. The table includes roughly 1,800,000 distinct CDR3 sequences, around half detected once. The V gene end was trimmed by 1 base and the J gene end by 7 bases; junction bases not matched to a gene: 9. In germline, CDR1 is MNHEY, CDR2 SVGEGT. CDR3 length: 16 amino acids. This TCR was recovered from a woman aged 40 to 50 in good health. The chain links TRBV6-2 or TRBV6-3 to TRBJ2-1; 8 bases are shared with TRBD1. The sequenced sample consisted of blood. As DNA, the CDR3 is TGTGCCAGCAGTTACTTTACGACAGGGGCGCAGAATGAGCAGTTCTTC. This translates into CASSYFTTGAQNEQFF.